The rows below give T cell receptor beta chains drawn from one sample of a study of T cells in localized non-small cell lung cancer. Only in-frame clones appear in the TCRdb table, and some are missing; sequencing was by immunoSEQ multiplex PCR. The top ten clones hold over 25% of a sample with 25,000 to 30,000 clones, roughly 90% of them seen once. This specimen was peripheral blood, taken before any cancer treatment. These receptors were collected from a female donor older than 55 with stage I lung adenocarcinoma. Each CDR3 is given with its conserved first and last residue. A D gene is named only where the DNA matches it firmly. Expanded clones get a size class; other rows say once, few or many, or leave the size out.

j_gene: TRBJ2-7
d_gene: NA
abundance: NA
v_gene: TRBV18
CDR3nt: TGTGCCAGCTCACCAGGCCCCTACGAGCAGTACTTC
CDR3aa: CASSPGPYEQYF

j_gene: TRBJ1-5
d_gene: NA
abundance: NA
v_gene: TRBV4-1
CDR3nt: TGCGCCAGCAGCTCCCAGGCGTGGACCGTGGAGCCCCAGCATTTT
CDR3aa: CASSSQAWTVEPQHF

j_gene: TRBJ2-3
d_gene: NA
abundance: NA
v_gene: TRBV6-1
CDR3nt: TGTGCCAGCAGTGAACAGATCTCAGGGGGGGGAGATACGCAGTATTTT
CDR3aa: CASSEQISGGGDTQYF

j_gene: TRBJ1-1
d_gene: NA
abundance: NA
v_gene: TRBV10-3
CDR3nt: TGTGCCACCACCCAACAGGGAAACACTGAAGCTTTCTTT
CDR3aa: CATTQQGNTEAFF

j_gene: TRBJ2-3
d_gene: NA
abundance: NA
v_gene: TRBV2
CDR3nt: TGTGCCAGCAGTGAAGCGCAAGGAGGGTGGCAGTATTTT
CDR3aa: CASSEAQGGWQYF

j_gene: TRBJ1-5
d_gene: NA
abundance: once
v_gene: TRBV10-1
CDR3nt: TGCGCCAGCAGTGAGTCGAAATGTAGGGCTACCAAACAGCCCCAGCATTTT
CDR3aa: CASSESKCRATKQPQHF

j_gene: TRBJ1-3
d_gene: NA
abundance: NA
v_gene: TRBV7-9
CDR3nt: TGTGCCAGTAGCCCCGGGAGCTCTGGAAACACCATATATTTT
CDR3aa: CASSPGSSGNTIYF

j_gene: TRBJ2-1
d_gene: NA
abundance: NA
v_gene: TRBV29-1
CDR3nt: TGCAGCGTCAAGTCAGGATACAATGAGCAGTTCTTC
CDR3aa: CSVKSGYNEQFF

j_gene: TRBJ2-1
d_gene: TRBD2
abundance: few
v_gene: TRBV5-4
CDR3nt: TGTGCCAGCAGCGGGACTAGCGGGAGGTCCGGGGTTGAGCAGTTCTTC
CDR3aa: CASSGTSGRSGVEQFF

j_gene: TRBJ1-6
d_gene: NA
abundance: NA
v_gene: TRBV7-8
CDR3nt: TGTGCCAGCAGCTCACAGTTTGGTAATTCACCCCTCCACTTT
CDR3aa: CASSSQFGNSPLHF

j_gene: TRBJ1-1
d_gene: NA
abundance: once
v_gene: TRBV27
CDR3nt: TGTGCCAGCACCGGGCGAGGAGGGCGGAACACTGAAGCTTTCTTT
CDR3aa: CASTGRGGRNTEAFF

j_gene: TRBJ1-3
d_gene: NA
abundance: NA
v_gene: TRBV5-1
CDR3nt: TGCGCCAGCAGCTCACGGGGACTTACGAACACCATATATTTT
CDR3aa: CASSSRGLTNTIYF

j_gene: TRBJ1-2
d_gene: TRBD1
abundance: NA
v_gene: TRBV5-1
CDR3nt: TGCGCCAGCAGCCCCGGGACAGGGGCATACTATGGCTACACCTTC
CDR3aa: CASSPGTGAYYGYTF

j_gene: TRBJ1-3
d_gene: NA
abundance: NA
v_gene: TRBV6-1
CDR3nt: TGTGCCAGCACAGGGATGTTGGTGGCTGGAAACACCATATATTTT
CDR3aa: CASTGMLVAGNTIYF

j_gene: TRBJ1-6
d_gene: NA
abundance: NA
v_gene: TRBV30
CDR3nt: TGTGCCTGCCGGGCAGGTGGTACTTCACCCCTCCACTTT
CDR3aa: CACRAGGTSPLHF

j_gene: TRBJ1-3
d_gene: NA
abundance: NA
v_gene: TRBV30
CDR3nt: TGTGCCTGGAGTCGGGGCTCTGGAAACACCATATATTTT
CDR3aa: CAWSRGSGNTIYF

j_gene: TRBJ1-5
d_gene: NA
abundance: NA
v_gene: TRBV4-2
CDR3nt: TGTGCCAGCAGCCATGGGCAGGGATCGGGGCCCCAGCATTTT
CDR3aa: CASSHGQGSGPQHF

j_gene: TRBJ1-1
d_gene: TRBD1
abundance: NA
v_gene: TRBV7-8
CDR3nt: TGTGCCAGCAGCCCGGGGACAGGGATGAACACTGAAGCTTTCTTT
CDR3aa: CASSPGTGMNTEAFF

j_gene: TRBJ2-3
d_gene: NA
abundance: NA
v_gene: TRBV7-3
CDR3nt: TGTGCCAGCAGCTTCACAGGGAGCACAGATACGCAGTATTTT
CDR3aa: CASSFTGSTDTQYF

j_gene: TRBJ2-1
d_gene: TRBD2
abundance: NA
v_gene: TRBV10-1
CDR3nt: TGCGCCAGCAGTGGACTAGCGGGAGGTTACGGTGAGCAGTTCTTC
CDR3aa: CASSGLAGGYGEQFF